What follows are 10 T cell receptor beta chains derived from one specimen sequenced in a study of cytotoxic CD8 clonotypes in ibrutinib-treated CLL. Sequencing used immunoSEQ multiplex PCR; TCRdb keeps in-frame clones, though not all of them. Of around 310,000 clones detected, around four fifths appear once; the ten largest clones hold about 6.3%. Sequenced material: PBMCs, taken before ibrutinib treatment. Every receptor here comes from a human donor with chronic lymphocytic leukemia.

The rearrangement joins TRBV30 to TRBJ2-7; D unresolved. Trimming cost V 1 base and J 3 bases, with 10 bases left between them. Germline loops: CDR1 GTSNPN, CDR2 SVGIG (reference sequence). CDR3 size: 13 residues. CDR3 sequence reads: CAWSAGRHYEQYF. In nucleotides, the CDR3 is TGTGCCTGGAGTGCCGGGCGCCACTACGAGCAGTACTTC.

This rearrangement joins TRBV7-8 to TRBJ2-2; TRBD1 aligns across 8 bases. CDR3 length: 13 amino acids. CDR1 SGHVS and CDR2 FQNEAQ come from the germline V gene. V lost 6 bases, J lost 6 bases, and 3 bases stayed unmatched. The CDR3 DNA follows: TGTGCCAGCAGGATACAGGGGGCCGGGGAGCTGTTTTTT. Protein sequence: CASRIQGAGELFF.

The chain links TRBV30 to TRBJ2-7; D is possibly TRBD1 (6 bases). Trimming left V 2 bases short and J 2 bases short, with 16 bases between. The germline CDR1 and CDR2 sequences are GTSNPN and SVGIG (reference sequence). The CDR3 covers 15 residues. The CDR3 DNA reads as TGTGCCTGGAGTCCAGGGGCGAGGGGAACCTACGAGCAGTACTTC. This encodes CAWSPGARGTYEQYF.

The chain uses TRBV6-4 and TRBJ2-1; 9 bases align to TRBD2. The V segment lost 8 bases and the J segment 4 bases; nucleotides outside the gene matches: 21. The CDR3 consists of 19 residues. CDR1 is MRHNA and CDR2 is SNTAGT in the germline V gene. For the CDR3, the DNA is TGTGCCAGCGGACGGGGGGGCTTTAGCGGGAGCAGGATTTACAATGAGCAGTTCTTC. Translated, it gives CASGRGGFSGSRIYNEQFF.

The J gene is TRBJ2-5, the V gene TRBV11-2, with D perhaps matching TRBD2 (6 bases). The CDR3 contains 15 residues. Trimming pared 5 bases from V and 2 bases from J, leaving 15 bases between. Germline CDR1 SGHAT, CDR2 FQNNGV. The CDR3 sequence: CASSVSGTGQETQYF. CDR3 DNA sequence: TGTGCCAGCAGCGTTTCCGGGACTGGACAAGAGACCCAGTACTTC.

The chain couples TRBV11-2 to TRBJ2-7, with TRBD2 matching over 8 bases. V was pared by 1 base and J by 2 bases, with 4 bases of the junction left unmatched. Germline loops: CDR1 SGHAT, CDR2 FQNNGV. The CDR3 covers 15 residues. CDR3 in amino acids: CASSLGLAITYEQYF. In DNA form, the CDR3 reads TGTGCCAGCAGCTTAGGACTAGCGATAACCTACGAGCAGTACTTC. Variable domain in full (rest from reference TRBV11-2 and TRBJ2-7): EAGVAQSPRYKIIEKRQSVAFWCNPISGHATLYWYQQILGQGPKLLIQFQNNGVVDDSQLPKDRFSAERLKGVDSTLKIQPAKLEDSAVYLCASSLGLAITYEQYFGPGTRLTVT.

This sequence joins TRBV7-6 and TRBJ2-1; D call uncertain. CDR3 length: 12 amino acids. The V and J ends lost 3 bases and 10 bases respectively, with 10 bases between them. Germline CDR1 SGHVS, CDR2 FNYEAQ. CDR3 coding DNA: TGTGCCAGCAGCTTTATCATGGCGGAGCAGTTCTTC. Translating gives CASSFIMAEQFF. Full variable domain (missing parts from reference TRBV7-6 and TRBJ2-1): GAGVSQSPRYKVTKRGQDVALRCDPISGHVSLYWYRQALGQGPEFLTYFNYEAQQDKSGLPNDRFSAERPEGSISTLTIQRTEQRDSAMYRCASSFIMAEQFFGPGTRLTVL.

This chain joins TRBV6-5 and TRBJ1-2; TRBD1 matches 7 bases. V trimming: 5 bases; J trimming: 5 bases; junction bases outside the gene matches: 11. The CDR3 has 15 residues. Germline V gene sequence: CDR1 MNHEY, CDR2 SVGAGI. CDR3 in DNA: TGTGCCAGCAGTCGACGGGGGACAGATATTTATGGCTACACCTTC. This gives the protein CASSRRGTDIYGYTF.

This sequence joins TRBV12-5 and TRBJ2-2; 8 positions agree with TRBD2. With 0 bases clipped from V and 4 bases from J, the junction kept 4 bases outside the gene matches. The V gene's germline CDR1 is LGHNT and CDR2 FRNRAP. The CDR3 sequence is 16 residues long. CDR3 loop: CASGLVLSGSTGELFF. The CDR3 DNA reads TGTGCTAGTGGTTTGGTACTAAGCGGGAGCACCGGGGAGCTGTTTTTT.

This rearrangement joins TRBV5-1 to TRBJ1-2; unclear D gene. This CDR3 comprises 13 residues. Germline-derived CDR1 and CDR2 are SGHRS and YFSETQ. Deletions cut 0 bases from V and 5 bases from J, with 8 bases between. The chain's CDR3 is CASSLAGEYGYTF. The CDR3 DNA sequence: TGCGCCAGCAGCTTGGCCGGGGAATATGGCTACACCTTC.